The present TCR beta chain was sequenced within a study of siplizumab effects on memory and regulatory T cells. From germline, CDR1 is LNHDA and CDR2 SQIVND (reference sequence). With V trimmed by 8 bases and J by 3 bases, 7 bases remained unmatched. The length of the CDR3 is 14 residues. This clone occurred once. What it binds is unknown. Study results and limitations: Confirmatory evidence of suppressive function in proliferating siplizumab-culture Tregs was not obtained. Greater diversity than memory cells seemed evident in naive T cells, which also appeared to be major alloresponse contributors. Mapping to unstimulated subsets was achieved for only a minor fraction of alloreactive clones.

Assay: immunoSEQ multiplex PCR; the TCRdb copy retains only in-frame clones and omits some. The sample contains some 120,000 clones, around 94% of which appear only once. The gene calls are TRBV19 and TRBJ1-5; 7 positions match TRBD1. Sequencing was carried out using non-Treg CD4+ T cells sorted from blood. The TCR comes from a human donor in good health. Written as DNA, the CDR3 is TGTGCCAGTGGTGGGACAGCTTACAATCAGCCCCAGCATTTT. It specifies CASGGTAYNQPQHF.